There are many counts of the clone carrying this T cell receptor (beta chain). The CDR3 consists of 14 residues. Germline V gene lookup returns CDR1 MDHEN and CDR2 SYDVKM. V was pared by 5 bases and J by 7 bases, with 17 bases between. This record belongs to a study of regulatory T cells in long-lasting Graves disease. Library construction for TCR beta used iRepertoire HTBI primers and Arm-PCR of CDR3 regions. MiXCR was run by TCRdb on the multiplex PCR reads, yielding one entry per CDR3 protein. The data contain some 370,000 distinct CDR3 sequences, 23% of them singletons. Time point: persistent/refractory GD, antithyroid drugs over 5 years with positive TRAb. Preparation of the TCR library used RNA extracted from PBMCs.

This sequence was found in a woman between 40 and 55 years old with Graves disease. Sample: peripheral blood mononuclear cells (PBMCs), taken when the disease was refractory, from a patient treated with antithyroid drugs. The J gene is TRBJ1-2, the V gene TRBV28, with a tentative D call TRBD1 (5 bases). CDR3 sequence: CASSVITGPLGYTF. In DNA form, the CDR3 reads TGTGCCAGCAGTGTCATTACAGGTCCGCTTGGCTACACCTTC.